Shown below are 31 T cell receptor beta chains from a single sample sequenced in a study of blood T cells in healthy people across ages. A J-beta primer mix and a sample-barcoded 5' primer were used in a second PCR of roughly 7 to 12 cycles. A single record per CDR3 protein comes from TCRdb applying MiXCR to the 5' RACE reads. Among 1.5 million to 2 million distinct CDR3 sequences listed, about 31% were seen once. Sequencing was performed on blood. These receptors originate from a woman aged 30 to 39 in good health.

This clonotype was counted only a few times. The chain links TRBV6-2 or TRBV6-3 to TRBJ2-3; the match to TRBD1 covers 10 bases. The CDR3 has 15 amino acids. The V segment lost 2 bases and the J segment 4 bases; nucleotides outside the gene matches: 3. Per germline, CDR1 MNHEY and CDR2 SVGEGT. CDR3 sequence reads: CASSYPGQGSDTQYF. CDR3 in DNA: TGTGCCAGCAGTTACCCGGGACAGGGGTCAGATACGCAGTATTTT.

The chain carries TRBV10-3 and TRBJ2-5; D is possibly TRBD1 (5 bases). This CDR3 region has 12 residues. The V end was cut by 6 bases, the J end by 3 bases, with 8 bases between. The V gene's germline CDR1 is ENHRY and CDR2 SYGVKD. The CDR3 spells CAIRDKKETQYF. DNA for the CDR3: TGTGCCATCAGGGACAAGAAAGAGACCCAGTACTTC.

This clonotype was seen a handful of times. The V call is TRBV28, the J call TRBJ2-7; D is uncertain. This CDR3 is 11 amino acids long. The germline V and J ends were trimmed by 5 bases and 5 bases, with 7 bases remaining between them. Germline loops: CDR1 MDHEN, CDR2 SYDVKM. The CDR3: CASSAEDEQYF. DNA for the CDR3: TGTGCCAGCAGTGCCGAGGACGAGCAGTACTTC.

The V and J genes are TRBV5-1 and TRBJ2-3; TRBD1 aligns across 9 bases. Looked up from germline, CDR1 is SGHRS and CDR2 is YFSETQ. The CDR3 totals 19 residues. With 3 bases clipped from V and 6 bases from J, the junction kept 20 bases outside the gene matches. CDR3 in DNA: TGCGCCAGCAGCTCATTCGGGGTTAGAACAGGGGGCGCGTCTGATACGCAGTATTTT. Its translation: CASSSFGVRTGGASDTQYF.

The gene calls are TRBV9 and TRBJ2-7; 8 bases agree with TRBD2. The V and J ends lost 3 bases and 0 bases, in that order; junction bases with no gene match: 5. Germline values: CDR1 SGDLS, CDR2 YYNGEE. This CDR3 region has 15 residues. The CDR3: CASSAGLAPSYEQYF. DNA of the CDR3: TGTGCCAGCAGCGCTGGACTAGCCCCCTCCTACGAGCAGTACTTC.

CDR3 loop: CASSLRARSYNEQFF. CDR3 nucleotides: TGTGCCAGCAGTTTGAGGGCGCGGTCCTACAATGAGCAGTTCTTC. This chain uses TRBV12-3 or TRBV12-4 with TRBJ2-1, with D perhaps matching TRBD2 (5 bases). V lost 3 bases and J 1 base, leaving 10 bases between the germline ends. The CDR3 length is 15 residues.

This CDR3 is CASGPAAEAFF. As DNA, the CDR3 is TGTGCCAGCGGGCCGGCAGCGGAAGCTTTCTTT. V gene TRBV7-9 combines with J gene TRBJ1-1; D ambiguous. Germline-derived CDR1 and CDR2 are SEHNR and FQNEAQ (reference sequence). The CDR3 consists of 11 residues. The V end lost 8 bases, the J end lost 8 bases, and 12 bases lay between the germline ends. Full variable domain (missing parts from reference TRBV7-9 and TRBJ1-1): DTGVSQNPRHKITKRGQNVTFRCDPISEHNRLYWYRQTLGQGPEFLTYFQNEAQLEKSRLLSDRFSAERPKGSFSTLEIQRTEQGDSAMYLCASGPAAEAFFGQGTRLTVV.

The rearrangement links TRBV28 to TRBJ1-2; 7 bases align to TRBD1. Unmatched junction bases numbered 5, after V lost 2 bases and J lost 8 bases. Per germline, CDR1 MDHEN and CDR2 SYDVKM. The CDR3 has 13 residues. The CDR3 spells CASSLDRVVGYTF. CDR3 sequence (DNA): TGTGCCAGCAGTTTAGACAGGGTTGTCGGCTACACCTTC.

The chain couples TRBV7-3 to TRBJ1-3; tentative D call: TRBD1 (5 bases). The CDR3 spans 15 residues. Per germline, CDR1 SGHTA and CDR2 FQGTGA. The ends were cut back, 5 bases at V and 4 bases at J, with 15 bases in the middle. The CDR3 nucleotides read TGTGCCAGCAGCCTCAGTGGGGGGTTCGGAAACACCATATATTTT. It is translated as CASSLSGGFGNTIYF.

The J gene is TRBJ2-5, the V gene TRBV7-9; D is possibly TRBD1 (9 bases). Trimming left V 1 base short and J 1 base short, with 13 bases between. The CDR3 runs 16 residues. Per germline, CDR1 SEHNR and CDR2 FQNEAQ (reference sequence). The CDR3 reads CASSLVAGQGQETQYF. The DNA for the CDR3 is TGTGCCAGCAGCTTAGTAGCGGGACAGGGCCAAGAGACCCAGTACTTC.

This clonotype occurred a few times. This chain joins TRBV21-1 and TRBJ2-5; the table's TRBD2 call for D was not verified on the DNA. TRBV21-1 constitutes a pseudogene. The CDR3 loop spans 18 amino acids. The CDR3 protein is CASSPKVTPSPNRETQYF. CDR3 coding DNA: TGTGCCAGCAGCCCAAAAGTTACACCCTCCCCAAACCGGGAGACCCAGTACTTC.

The chain is built from TRBV5-1 and TRBJ1-2; the D gene is possibly TRBD1 (6 bases). The CDR3 spans 17 residues. Germline assignment: CDR1 SGHRS and CDR2 YFSETQ. Trimming cost V 1 base and J 1 base, with 17 bases left between them. CDR3 in amino acids: CASSLSQGAGGNYGYTF. CDR3 coding DNA: TGCGCCAGCAGCTTGTCACAGGGAGCTGGCGGTAACTATGGCTACACCTTC.

V usage is TRBV2 and J usage is TRBJ2-5, with 8 nucleotides matching TRBD1. J was trimmed by 9 bases and V by 4 bases; bases with no gene match: 13. CDR1 is SNHLY, CDR2 FYNNEI, per germline. There are 15 residues in the CDR3. CDR3 loop: CASSAGQGATGAQYF. Written as DNA, the CDR3 is TGTGCCAGCAGTGCTGGGCAGGGGGCGACCGGGGCCCAGTACTTC. The whole variable domain, filled in from reference TRBV2 and TRBJ2-5, reads EPEVTQTPSHQVTQMGQEVILRCVPISNHLYFYWYRQILGQKVEFLVSFYNNEISEKSEIFDDQFSVERPDGSNFTLKIRSTKLEDSAMYFCASSAGQGATGAQYFGPGTRLLVL.

In this sample, this clonotype turned up a few times. The V call is TRBV12-3 or TRBV12-4, the J call TRBJ1-5; unclear D gene. CDR3 size: 14 residues. The V end was cut by 8 bases, the J end by 5 bases, with 16 bases between. The CDR3 DNA is TGTGCCAGCTTACGTACCCCGGCAGATCAGCCCCAGCATTTT. This sequence encodes CASLRTPADQPQHF.

In this sample, this clonotype turned up a few times. The chain joins TRBV7-6 to TRBJ2-7, with 7 nucleotides matching TRBD1. Germline V gene sequence: CDR1 SGHVS, CDR2 FNYEAQ. Trimming cost V 3 bases and J 4 bases; bases outside gene matches: 9. The CDR3 has 15 amino acids. CDR3 bases: TGTGCCAGCAGCTTCGCGCCGGGACAGCCTTACGAGCAGTACTTC. Its translation is CASSFAPGQPYEQYF.

The chain recombines TRBV4-1 with TRBJ1-5; D uncertain. V lost 0 bases, J lost 0 bases, and 9 bases lay in between. This CDR3 spans 16 amino acids. CDR1 is MGHRA and CDR2 is YSYEKL in the germline V gene. The CDR3 region is CASSQDPDYSNQPQHF. The CDR3 nucleotides are TGCGCCAGCAGCCAAGACCCCGATTATAGCAATCAGCCCCAGCATTTT.

This clonotype came up many times. The rearrangement links TRBV6-2 or TRBV6-3 to TRBJ2-5, with D unresolved. Germline V CDR1 and CDR2: MNHEY, SVGEGT. The CDR3 has 12 residues. V gave up 0 bases and J gave up 9 bases, with 8 bases separating them. Written as DNA, the CDR3 is TGTGCCAGCAGTTACTCATTATCAGCCCAGTACTTC. This gives the protein CASSYSLSAQYF.

This rearrangement joins TRBV20-1 to TRBJ1-2; 7 bases fit TRBD1. With 7 bases clipped from V and 7 bases from J, the junction kept 12 bases outside the gene matches. This CDR3 has 13 amino acids. CDR1 is DFQATT and CDR2 is SNEGSKA in the germline V gene (reference sequence). This CDR3 is CSDQKPGGSGYTF. CDR3 DNA sequence: TGCAGTGACCAGAAGCCAGGGGGAAGTGGCTACACCTTC.

The table lists this clonotype with a few counts. The V gene is TRBV21-1, the J gene TRBJ2-1; TRBD1 reflects the table's D call only, with no check against the DNA. TRBV21-1 is a pseudogene. This CDR3 is 12 amino acids long. Here the CDR3 DNA reads TGTGCCAGCTATGGACAGTACAATGAGCAGTTCTTC. Its protein is CASYGQYNEQFF.

Only a few counts were recorded for this clonotype. The gene calls are TRBV7-8 and TRBJ2-1, with D tentatively TRBD1 (6 bases). Trimming stripped 2 bases from V and 5 bases from J, with 19 bases between. Germline V gene data show CDR1 as SGHVS and CDR2 as FQNEAQ. The CDR3 consists of 17 residues. CDR3 nucleotides: TGTGCCAGCAGCTTACCTGCCCGACAGGTTTCTCACAATGAGCAGTTCTTC. Its protein product is CASSLPARQVSHNEQFF.

This clonotype has only a few counts. The DNA for the CDR3 is TGTGCCAGCAGTTTAGAGGGGCGGGGCACCACTAATGAAAAACTGTTTTTT. Protein product: CASSLEGRGTTNEKLFF. This chain links TRBV12-3 or TRBV12-4 with TRBJ1-4; possible D gene TRBD1, 5 bases. This CDR3 is built from 17 residues. V was shortened by 1 base and J by 2 bases, with 14 bases between the two germline ends.

This clonotype has more than one count but fewer than ten. The chain couples TRBV24-1 to TRBJ2-3, with a tentative D call TRBD1 (5 bases). Germline-derived CDR1 and CDR2 are KGHDR and SFDVKD. This CDR3 is 11 amino acids long. The V end lost 9 bases, the J end lost 2 bases, and 5 bases lay between the germline ends. CDR3 amino acids: CATGHTDTQYF. The CDR3 DNA reads as TGTGCCACCGGACACACAGATACGCAGTATTTT.

This chain joins TRBV20-1 and TRBJ2-7; D is possibly TRBD1 (6 bases). V lost 5 bases to trimming and J lost 2 bases, with 13 bases between them. Germline lookup yields CDR1 DFQATT and CDR2 SNEGSKA (reference sequence). This CDR3 has 13 amino acids. The CDR3 reads CSAEQGFTYEQYF. The CDR3 DNA is TGCAGTGCTGAACAGGGTTTTACCTACGAGCAGTACTTC.

The V gene is TRBV15, the J gene TRBJ2-1, with unresolved D. The CDR3 has 17 residues. In germline, CDR1 is LNHNV, CDR2 YYDKDF (reference sequence). V lost 0 bases to trimming and J lost 0 bases, with 12 bases between them. The CDR3 loop reads CATSRDLDSGSYNEQFF. CDR3 nucleotides: TGTGCCACCAGCAGAGATTTGGATTCTGGCTCCTACAATGAGCAGTTCTTC.

The rearrangement joins TRBV30 to TRBJ2-2; possible D gene TRBD2, 6 bases. This CDR3 is 14 amino acids long. CDR1 is GTSNPN and CDR2 is SVGIG in the germline V gene (reference sequence). Deletions cut 8 bases from V and 0 bases from J, with 13 bases between. CDR3 in amino acids: CATRREANTGELFF. Here the CDR3 DNA reads TGTGCCACCCGCAGGGAGGCGAACACCGGGGAGCTGTTTTTT. Filled out from reference TRBV30 and TRBJ2-2, the complete variable domain reads SQTIHQWPATLVQPVGSPLSLECTVEGTSNPNLYWYRQAAGRGLQLLFYSVGIGQISSEVPQNLSASRPQDRQFILSSKKLLLSDSGFYLCATRREANTGELFFGEGSRLTVL.

This clonotype was counted a few times. The chain links TRBV20-1 to TRBJ1-4; D may be TRBD1 (5 bases). The CDR3 totals 14 residues. Looked up from germline, CDR1 is DFQATT and CDR2 is SNEGSKA (reference sequence). V dropped 3 bases and J dropped 8 bases, with 16 bases sitting between them. This CDR3 is CSARGHEGWEKLFF. CDR3 DNA sequence: TGCAGTGCTAGGGGGCACGAGGGTTGGGAAAAACTGTTTTTT.

The table lists this clonotype with a few counts. The gene calls are TRBV20-1 and TRBJ2-3; D call uncertain. The V end lost 3 bases, the J end lost 8 bases, and 6 bases lay between the germline ends. CDR1 and CDR2 (germline): DFQATT, SNEGSKA (reference sequence). CDR3 size: 10 residues. CDR3 nucleotide sequence: TGCAGTGCTAGGAGAGGTACGCAGTATTTT. It specifies CSARRGTQYF.

The chain uses TRBV6-6 and TRBJ2-3; D remains unclear. Germline CDR1 reads MNHNY; CDR2 reads SVGAGI (reference sequence). This CDR3 spans 16 amino acids. The V end was cut by 4 bases, the J end by 2 bases, with 16 bases between. The CDR3, as DNA: TGTGCCAGCAGTTCCTTGGGAAGTTCAAACACAGATACGCAGTATTTT. The encoded protein is CASSSLGSSNTDTQYF.

V and J are TRBV14 and TRBJ1-1; tentatively, D is TRBD1 (6 bases). The CDR3 is 16 residues long. The germline V gene encodes CDR1 SGHDN and CDR2 FVKESK. V gave up 3 bases and J gave up 4 bases, with 18 bases separating them. The CDR3 region is CASSHPGPQGLTEAFF. In DNA form, the CDR3 reads TGTGCCAGCAGCCACCCAGGCCCCCAGGGGCTCACTGAAGCTTTCTTT.

This clonotype came up a few times. The chain recombines TRBV3-1 with TRBJ1-5, with D possibly being TRBD1 (6 bases). The CDR3 has 14 amino acids. In germline, CDR1 is LGHDT, CDR2 YNNKEL (reference sequence). Between the trimmed V and J ends, which lost 1 base and 5 bases, there was a span of 9 bases. The CDR3 DNA is TGTGCCAGCAGCCAAGGGCGGACAGATCAGCCCCAGCATTTT. This translates into CASSQGRTDQPQHF. The full variable domain, in which reference TRBV3-1 and TRBJ1-5 provide the parts outside the CDR3, is DTAVSQTPKYLVTQMGNDKSIKCEQNLGHDTMYWYKQDSKKFLKIMFSYNNKELIINETVPNRFSPKSPDKAHLNLHINSLELGDSAVYFCASSQGRTDQPQHFGDGTRLSIL.

The sample holds many counts of this clonotype. This chain connects TRBV12-3 or TRBV12-4 to TRBJ2-7, with D possibly being TRBD1 (6 bases). With 2 bases removed from V and 1 base from J, the gap between germline ends came to 12 bases. This CDR3 is 15 amino acids long. Here the CDR3 DNA reads TGTGCCAGCAGTTTACGGGGCAGGGGATCCTACGAGCAGTACTTC. It yields the protein CASSLRGRGSYEQYF.